The clone carrying this T cell receptor beta chain was recorded a few times. The antigen is undetermined. Unique molecular identifiers were present on the cDNA, which also gained a universal primer site by template switching. One entry per CDR3 protein, called by TCRdb with MiXCR from the 5' RACE reads. The sample lists approximately 500,000 distinct CDR3 sequences, 12% to 15% occurring once. This specimen belongs to a study of identical twins. In germline, CDR1 is MNHNS, CDR2 SASEGT. V gave up 7 bases and J gave up 0 bases, with 13 bases separating them. The CDR3 runs 16 residues. Study-wide points: With monozygotic twins, out-of-frame TCR alpha sharing exceeded what models estimated.

This sample was also put to use in a study of yellow fever vaccine responses in identical twins.

Sequencing used CD4+ T cells sorted from blood. The chain has TRBV6-1 and TRBJ2-6; D gene uncertain. This receptor was identified in a woman aged 18-29 years in good health. CDR3 loop: CASTVRWHSGANVLTF. In DNA, the CDR3 is TGTGCCAGCACCGTACGATGGCACTCTGGGGCCAACGTCCTGACTTTC.